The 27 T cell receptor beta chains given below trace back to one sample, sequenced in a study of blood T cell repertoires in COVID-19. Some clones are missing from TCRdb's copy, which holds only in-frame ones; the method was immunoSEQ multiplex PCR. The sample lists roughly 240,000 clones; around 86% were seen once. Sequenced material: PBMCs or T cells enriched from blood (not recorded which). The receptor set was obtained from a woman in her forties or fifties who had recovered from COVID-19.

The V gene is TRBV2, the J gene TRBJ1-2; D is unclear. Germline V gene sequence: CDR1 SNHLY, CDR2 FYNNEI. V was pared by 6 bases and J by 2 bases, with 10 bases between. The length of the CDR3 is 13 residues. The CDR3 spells CASSAGLNYGYTF. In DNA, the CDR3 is TGTGCCAGCAGCGCCGGACTGAACTATGGCTACACCTTC.

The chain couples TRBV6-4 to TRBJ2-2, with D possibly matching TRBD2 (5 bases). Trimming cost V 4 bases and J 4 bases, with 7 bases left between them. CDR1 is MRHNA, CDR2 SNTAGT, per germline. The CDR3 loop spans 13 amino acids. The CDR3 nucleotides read TGTGCCAGCAGTGGCCGGGGCACCGGGGAGCTGTTTTTT. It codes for CASSGRGTGELFF.

DNA of the CDR3: TGTGCCAGCAGCGGATGGGACAGGGACTACGAGCAGTACTTC. This sequence encodes CASSGWDRDYEQYF. The chain is built from TRBV11-3 and TRBJ2-7; 9 nucleotides match TRBD1. Trimming cost V 5 bases and J 3 bases; bases outside gene matches: 5. The CDR3 extends over 14 amino acids. Germline CDR1 and CDR2: SGHNT and YENEEA.

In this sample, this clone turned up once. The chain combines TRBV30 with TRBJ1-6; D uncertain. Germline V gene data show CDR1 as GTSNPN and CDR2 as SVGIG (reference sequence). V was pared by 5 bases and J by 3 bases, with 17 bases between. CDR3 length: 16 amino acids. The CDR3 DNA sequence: TGTGCCTGGGCTCCGGGTGGAGGAGGCTATAATTCACCCCTCCACTTT. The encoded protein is CAWAPGGGGYNSPLHF. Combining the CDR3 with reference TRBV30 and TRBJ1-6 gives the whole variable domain SQTIHQWPATLVQPVGSPLSLECTVEGTSNPNLYWYRQAAGRGLQLLFYSVGIGQISSEVPQNLSASRPQDRQFILSSKKLLLSDSGFYLCAWAPGGGGYNSPLHFGNGTRLTVT.

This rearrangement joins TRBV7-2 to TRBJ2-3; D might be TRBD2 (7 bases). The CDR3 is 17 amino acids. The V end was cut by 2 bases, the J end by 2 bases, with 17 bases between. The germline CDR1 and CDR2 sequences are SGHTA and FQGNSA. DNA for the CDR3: TGTGCCAGCAGCTTAATTGGCGCGGGGGACAACACAGATACGCAGTATTTT. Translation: CASSLIGAGDNTDTQYF.

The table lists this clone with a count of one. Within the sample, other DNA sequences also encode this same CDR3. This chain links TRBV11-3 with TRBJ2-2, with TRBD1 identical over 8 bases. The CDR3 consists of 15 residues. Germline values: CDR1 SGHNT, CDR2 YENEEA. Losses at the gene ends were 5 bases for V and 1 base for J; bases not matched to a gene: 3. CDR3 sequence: CASSPGTGNTGELFF. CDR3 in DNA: TGTGCCAGCAGCCCCGGGACAGGGAACACCGGGGAGCTGTTTTTT.

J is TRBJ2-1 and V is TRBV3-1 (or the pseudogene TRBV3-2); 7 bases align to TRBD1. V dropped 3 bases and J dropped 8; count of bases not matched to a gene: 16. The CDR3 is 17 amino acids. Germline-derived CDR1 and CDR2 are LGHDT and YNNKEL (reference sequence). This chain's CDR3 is CASSHDRVSGLVDEQFF. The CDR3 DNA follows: TGTGCCAGCAGCCACGACAGGGTTTCAGGCCTAGTGGATGAGCAGTTCTTC.

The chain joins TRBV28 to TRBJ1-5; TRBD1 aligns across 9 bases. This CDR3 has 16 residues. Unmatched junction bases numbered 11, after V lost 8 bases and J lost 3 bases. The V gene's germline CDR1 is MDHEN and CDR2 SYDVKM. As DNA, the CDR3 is TGTGCCAGCTCAAGTCCCGGGACAGGGTTCAATCAGCCCCAGCATTTT. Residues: CASSSPGTGFNQPQHF.

CDR3 DNA: TGTGCCTGGTTGAAACGGGGGACGGTGAACACCGGGGAGCTGTTTTTT. It specifies CAWLKRGTVNTGELFF. The chain is built from TRBV30 and TRBJ2-2, with D possibly matching TRBD2 (6 bases). V was trimmed by 5 bases and J by 1 base, leaving 17 bases between them. This CDR3 region has 16 residues. Germline-derived CDR1 and CDR2 are GTSNPN and SVGIG (reference sequence).

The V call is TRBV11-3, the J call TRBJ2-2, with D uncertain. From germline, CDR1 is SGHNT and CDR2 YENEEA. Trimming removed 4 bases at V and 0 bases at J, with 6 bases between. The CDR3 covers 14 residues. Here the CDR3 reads CASSWSTNTGELFF. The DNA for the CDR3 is TGTGCCAGCAGCTGGTCTACGAACACCGGGGAGCTGTTTTTT.

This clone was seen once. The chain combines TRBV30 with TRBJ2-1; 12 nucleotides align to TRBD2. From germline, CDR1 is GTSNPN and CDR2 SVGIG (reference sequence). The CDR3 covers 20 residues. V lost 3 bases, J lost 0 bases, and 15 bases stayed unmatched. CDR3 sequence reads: CAWSLRTSGASESSYNEQFF. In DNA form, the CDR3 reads TGTGCCTGGAGCCTCAGGACTAGCGGGGCATCAGAGAGCTCCTACAATGAGCAGTTCTTC.

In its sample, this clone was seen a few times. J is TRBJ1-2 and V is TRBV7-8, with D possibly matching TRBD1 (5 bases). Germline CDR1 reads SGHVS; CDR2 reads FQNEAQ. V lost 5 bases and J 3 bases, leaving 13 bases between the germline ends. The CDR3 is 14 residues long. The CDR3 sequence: CASSTRGMYYGYTF. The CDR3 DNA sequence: TGTGCCAGCAGCACTCGGGGGATGTACTATGGCTACACCTTC.

CDR3 sequence reads: CASSWGDSSYSNQPQHF. The CDR3 DNA follows: TGCGCCAGCAGCTGGGGGGACAGCAGCTATAGCAATCAGCCCCAGCATTTT. The chain has TRBV5-1 and TRBJ1-5; 7 bases are shared with TRBD1. CDR1 is SGHRS, CDR2 YFSETQ, per germline. The CDR3 has 17 amino acids. Unmatched junction bases numbered 9, after V lost 3 bases and J lost 0 bases.

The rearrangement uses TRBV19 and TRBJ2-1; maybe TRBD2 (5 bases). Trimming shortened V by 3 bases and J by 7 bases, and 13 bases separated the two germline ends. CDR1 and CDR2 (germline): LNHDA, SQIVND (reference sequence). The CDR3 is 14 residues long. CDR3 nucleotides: TGTGCCAGTAGTATTCGGGGAGCCTCTAATGAGCAGTTCTTC. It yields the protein CASSIRGASNEQFF.

The CDR3 region is CASARDWDNEQFF. CDR3 nucleotides: TGTGCCAGCGCGCGAGACTGGGACAATGAGCAGTTCTTC. This chain connects TRBV7-9 to TRBJ2-1; D not certain. The CDR3 has 13 amino acids. V was clipped by 8 bases and J by 5 bases, with 13 bases between them. Germline assignment: CDR1 SEHNR and CDR2 FQNEAQ (reference sequence).

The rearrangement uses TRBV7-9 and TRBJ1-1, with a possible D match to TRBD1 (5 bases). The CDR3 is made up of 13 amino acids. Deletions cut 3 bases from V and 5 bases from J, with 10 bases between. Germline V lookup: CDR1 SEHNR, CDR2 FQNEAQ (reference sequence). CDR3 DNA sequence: TGTGCCAGCAGCTTTAGGGGAGGTACTGAAGCTTTCTTT. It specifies CASSFRGGTEAFF.

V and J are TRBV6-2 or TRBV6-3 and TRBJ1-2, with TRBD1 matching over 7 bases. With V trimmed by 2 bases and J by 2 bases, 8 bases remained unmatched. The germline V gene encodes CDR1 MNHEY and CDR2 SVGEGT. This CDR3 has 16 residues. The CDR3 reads CASSYGPAGGNYGYTF. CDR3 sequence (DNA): TGTGCCAGCAGTTACGGTCCGGCAGGGGGGAACTATGGCTACACCTTC.

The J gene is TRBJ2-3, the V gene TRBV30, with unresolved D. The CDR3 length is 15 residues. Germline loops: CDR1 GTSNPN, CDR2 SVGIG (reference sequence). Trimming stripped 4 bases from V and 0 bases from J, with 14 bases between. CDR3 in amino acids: CAWKRSSSSTDTQYF. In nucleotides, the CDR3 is TGTGCCTGGAAGCGATCCAGTTCTAGCACAGATACGCAGTATTTT.

DNA for the CDR3: TGTGCTAGTGGAACTAGCGGGAGTAACGAGCAGTACTTC. Translated: CASGTSGSNEQYF. The chain employs TRBV12-5 and TRBJ2-7, with 11 bases aligning to TRBD2. V gave up 6 bases and J gave up 5 bases; unmatched junction bases: 3. CDR3 size: 13 residues. Germline V CDR1 and CDR2: LGHNT, FRNRAP.

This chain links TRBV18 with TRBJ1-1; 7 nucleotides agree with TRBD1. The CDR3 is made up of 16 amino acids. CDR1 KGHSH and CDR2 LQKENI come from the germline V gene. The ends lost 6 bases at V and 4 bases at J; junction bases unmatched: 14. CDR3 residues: CASSATGAGEITEAFF. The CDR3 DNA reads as TGTGCCAGCTCGGCTACAGGGGCCGGGGAGATCACTGAAGCTTTCTTT.

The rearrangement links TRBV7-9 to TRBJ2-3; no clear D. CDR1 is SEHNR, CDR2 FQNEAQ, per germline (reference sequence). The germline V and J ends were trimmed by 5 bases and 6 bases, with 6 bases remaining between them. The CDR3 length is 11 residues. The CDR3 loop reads CASSLYDTQYF. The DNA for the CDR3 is TGTGCCAGCAGCCTATACGATACGCAGTATTTT.

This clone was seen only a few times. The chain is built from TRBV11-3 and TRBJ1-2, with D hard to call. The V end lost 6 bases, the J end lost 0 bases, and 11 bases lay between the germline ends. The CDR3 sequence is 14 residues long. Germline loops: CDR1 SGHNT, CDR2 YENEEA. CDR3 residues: CASSRHQTNYGYTF. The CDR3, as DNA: TGTGCCAGCAGTCGACACCAAACTAACTATGGCTACACCTTC.

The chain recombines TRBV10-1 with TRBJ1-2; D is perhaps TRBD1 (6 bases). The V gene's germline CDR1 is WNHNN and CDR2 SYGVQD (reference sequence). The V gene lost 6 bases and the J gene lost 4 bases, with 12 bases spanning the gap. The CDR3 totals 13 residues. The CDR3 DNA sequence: TGCGCCAGCAGCGCGAAAGGGGGCTATGGCTACACCTTC. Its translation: CASSAKGGYGYTF.

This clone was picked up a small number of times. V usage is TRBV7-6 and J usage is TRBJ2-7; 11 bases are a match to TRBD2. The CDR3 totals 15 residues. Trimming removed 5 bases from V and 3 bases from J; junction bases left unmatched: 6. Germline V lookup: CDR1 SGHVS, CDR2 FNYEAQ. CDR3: CASSLSGGEFYEQYF. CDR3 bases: TGTGCCAGCAGCCTTAGCGGGGGGGAATTCTACGAGCAGTACTTC.

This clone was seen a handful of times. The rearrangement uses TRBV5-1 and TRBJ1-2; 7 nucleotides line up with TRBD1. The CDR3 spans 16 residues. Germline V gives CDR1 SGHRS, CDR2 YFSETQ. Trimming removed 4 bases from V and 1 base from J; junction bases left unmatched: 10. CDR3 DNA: TGCGCCAGCAGCGGTGACCGACAGGGCCTTAACTATGGCTACACCTTC. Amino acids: CASSGDRQGLNYGYTF.

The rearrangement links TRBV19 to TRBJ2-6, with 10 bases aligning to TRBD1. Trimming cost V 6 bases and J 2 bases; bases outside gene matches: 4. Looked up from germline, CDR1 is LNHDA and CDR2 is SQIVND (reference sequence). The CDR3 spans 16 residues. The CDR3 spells CASSPGQGTGANVLTF. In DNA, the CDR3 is TGTGCCAGTAGCCCGGGACAGGGGACTGGGGCCAACGTCCTGACTTTC.

The CDR3 protein is CASSQAGTLTGELFF. The CDR3 nucleotides read TGTGCCAGCAGCCAAGCGGGGACTTTAACCGGGGAGCTGTTTTTT. V is TRBV16 and J is TRBJ2-2, with D possibly being TRBD2 (6 bases). Deletions cut 2 bases from V and 5 bases from J, with 12 bases between. Germline V gene data show CDR1 as KGHSY and CDR2 as FQNENV. CDR3 length: 15 amino acids.